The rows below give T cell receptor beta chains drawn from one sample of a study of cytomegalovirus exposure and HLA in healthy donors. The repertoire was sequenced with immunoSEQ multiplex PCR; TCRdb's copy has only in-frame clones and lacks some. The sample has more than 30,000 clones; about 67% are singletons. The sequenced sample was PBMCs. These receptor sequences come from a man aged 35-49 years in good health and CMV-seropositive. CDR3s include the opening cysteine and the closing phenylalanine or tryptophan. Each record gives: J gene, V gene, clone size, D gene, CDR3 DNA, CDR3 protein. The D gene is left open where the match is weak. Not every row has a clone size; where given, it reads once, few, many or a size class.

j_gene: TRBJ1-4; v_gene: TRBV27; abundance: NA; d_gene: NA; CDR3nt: TGTGCCAGCACTCCAAACTACCCGGCAACTAATGAAAAACTGTTTTTT; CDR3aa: CASTPNYPATNEKLFF
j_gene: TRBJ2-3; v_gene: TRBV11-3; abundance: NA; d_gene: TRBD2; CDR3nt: TGTGCCAGCAGCACCGGACTAGCGGGGGACGCCACAGATACGCAGTATTTT; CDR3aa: CASSTGLAGDATDTQYF
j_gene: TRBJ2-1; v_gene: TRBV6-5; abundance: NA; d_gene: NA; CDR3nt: TGTGCCAGCAATAGACAGAGCTCCTACAATGAGCAGTTCTTC; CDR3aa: CASNRQSSYNEQFF
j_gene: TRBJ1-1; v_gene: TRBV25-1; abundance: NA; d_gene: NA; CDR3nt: TGTGCCAGCACTGAGGGCAGCATGAACACTGAAGCTTTCTTT; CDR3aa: CASTEGSMNTEAFF
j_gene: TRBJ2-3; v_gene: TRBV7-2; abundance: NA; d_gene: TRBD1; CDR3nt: TGTGCCAGCAGCCCCCGAGGGGGCGCAGATACGCAGTATTTT; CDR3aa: CASSPRGGADTQYF
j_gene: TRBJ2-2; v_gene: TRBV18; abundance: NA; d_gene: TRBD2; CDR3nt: TGTGCCAGCTCACCATGGACTAGCGTCGGGGAGCTGTTTTTT; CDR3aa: CASSPWTSVGELFF
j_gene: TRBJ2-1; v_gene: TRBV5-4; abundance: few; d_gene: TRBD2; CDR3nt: TGTGCCAGCAGCTTGGCCAAGCCTAGCGGGGGAAATGAGCAGTTCTTC; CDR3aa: CASSLAKPSGGNEQFF
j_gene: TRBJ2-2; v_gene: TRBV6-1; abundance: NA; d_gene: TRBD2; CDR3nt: TGTGCCAGCAAAAGCGGGGGACTCAACACCGGGGAGCTGTTTTTT; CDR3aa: CASKSGGLNTGELFF
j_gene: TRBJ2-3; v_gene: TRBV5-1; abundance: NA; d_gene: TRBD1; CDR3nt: TGCGCCAGCGACTTACCGTTACACCGGGACAGGGATCCGTGGGATACGCAGTATTTT; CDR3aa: CASDLPLHRDRDPWDTQYF
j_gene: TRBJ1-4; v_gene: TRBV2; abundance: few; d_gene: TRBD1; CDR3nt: TGTGCCAGCAGTTCGACAGGGTGGAATGAAAAACTGTTTTTT; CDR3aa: CASSSTGWNEKLFF
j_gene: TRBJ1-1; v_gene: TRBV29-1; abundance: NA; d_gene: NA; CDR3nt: TGCAGCGTTGAGGTAGGGGGGAACACTGAAGCTTTCTTT; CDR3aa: CSVEVGGNTEAFF
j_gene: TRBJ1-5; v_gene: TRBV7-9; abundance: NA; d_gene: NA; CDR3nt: TGTGCCAGCAGCTTTGACACAGGCAATATTTATCAGCCCCAGCATTTT; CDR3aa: CASSFDTGNIYQPQHF
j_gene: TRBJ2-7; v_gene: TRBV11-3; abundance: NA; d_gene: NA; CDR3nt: TGTGCCAGCAGCCCTACCCCGGGGCGGGGCTACGAGCAGTACTTC; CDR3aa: CASSPTPGRGYEQYF
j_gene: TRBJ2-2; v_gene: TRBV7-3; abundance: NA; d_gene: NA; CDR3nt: TGTGCCAGCAGCCCAGGCGGGACAGCAGGATCCGGGGAGCTGTTTTTT; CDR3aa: CASSPGGTAGSGELFF
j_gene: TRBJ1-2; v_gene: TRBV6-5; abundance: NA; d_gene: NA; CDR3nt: TGTGCCAGCAGCCGCCTTGGAGGCACTAACTATGGCTACACCTTC; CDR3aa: CASSRLGGTNYGYTF
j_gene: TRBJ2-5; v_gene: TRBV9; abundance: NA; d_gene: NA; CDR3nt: TGTGCCAGCAGCGTAGGGGGCGGGGTCCAAGAGACCCAGTACTTC; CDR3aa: CASSVGGGVQETQYF
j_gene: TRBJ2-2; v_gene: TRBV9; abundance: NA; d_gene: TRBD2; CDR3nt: TGTGCCAGCAGCTACGGACTAGCGGGGGGTTACGCGAACACCGGGGAGCTGTTTTTT; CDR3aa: CASSYGLAGGYANTGELFF
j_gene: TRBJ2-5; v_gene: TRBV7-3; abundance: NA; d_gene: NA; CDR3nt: TGTGCCAGCAGCCTAGAGTTCGGGAGCGAGACCCAGTACTTC; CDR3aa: CASSLEFGSETQYF
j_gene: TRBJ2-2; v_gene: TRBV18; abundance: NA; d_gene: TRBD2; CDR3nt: TGTGCCAGCTCGCCGGGACTAGCAGTCGGGGAGCTGTTTTTT; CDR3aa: CASSPGLAVGELFF
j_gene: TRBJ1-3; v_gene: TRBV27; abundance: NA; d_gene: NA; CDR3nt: TGTGCCAGCAGTCCCCAGGGCTCTGGAAACACCATATATTTT; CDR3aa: CASSPQGSGNTIYF
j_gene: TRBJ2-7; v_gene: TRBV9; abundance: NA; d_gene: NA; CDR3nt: TGTGCCAGCAGCGTAGCAAAATCCGGGGACTCCTACGAGCAGTACTTC; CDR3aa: CASSVAKSGDSYEQYF
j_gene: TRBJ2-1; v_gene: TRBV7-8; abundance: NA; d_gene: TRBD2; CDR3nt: TGTGCCAGCAGCCTCTCCCTGGCGGGGGGGGACATAAACAATGAGCAGTTCTTC; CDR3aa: CASSLSLAGGDINNEQFF
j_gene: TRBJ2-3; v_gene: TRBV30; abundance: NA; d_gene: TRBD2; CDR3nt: TGTGCCTGGAGAGGTCGGGGGGGCACAGATACGCAGTATTTT; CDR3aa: CAWRGRGGTDTQYF
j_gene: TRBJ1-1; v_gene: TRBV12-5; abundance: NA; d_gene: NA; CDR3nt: TGTGCTAGTGTCGCCGGAGGAGTCACTGAAGCTTTCTTT; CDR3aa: CASVAGGVTEAFF
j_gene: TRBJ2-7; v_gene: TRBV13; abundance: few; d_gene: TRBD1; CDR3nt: TGTGCCAGCAGCGAAGGACAGGGGATTTCCTACGAGCAGTACTTC; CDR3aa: CASSEGQGISYEQYF
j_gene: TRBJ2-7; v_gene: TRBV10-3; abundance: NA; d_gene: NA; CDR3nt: TGTGCCATCAGTGAAGGGGGACACGGCTACGAGCAGTACTTC; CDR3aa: CAISEGGHGYEQYF
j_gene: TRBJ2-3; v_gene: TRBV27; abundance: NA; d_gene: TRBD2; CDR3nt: TGTGCCAGCAGTTTCCGAGCGGGGGAGACAGATACGCAGTATTTT; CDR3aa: CASSFRAGETDTQYF
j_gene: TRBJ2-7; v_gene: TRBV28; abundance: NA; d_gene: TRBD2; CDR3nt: TGTGCCAGCAGCAGACTAGGGACTAGCGGCTACGAGCAGTACTTC; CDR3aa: CASSRLGTSGYEQYF
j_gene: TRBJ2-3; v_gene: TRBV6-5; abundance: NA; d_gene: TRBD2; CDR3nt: TGTGCCAGCAGTTACGCCGGGGGGTTGACAGATACGCAGTATTTT; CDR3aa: CASSYAGGLTDTQYF
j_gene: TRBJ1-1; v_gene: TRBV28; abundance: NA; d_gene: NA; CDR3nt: TGTGCCAGCAGTTTAGGGGTACAGGGCTGGGGGAACACTGAAGCTTTCTTT; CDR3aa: CASSLGVQGWGNTEAFF
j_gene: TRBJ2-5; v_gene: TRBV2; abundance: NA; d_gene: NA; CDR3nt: TGTGCCAGCAGTGAAGTGGGGGCCGGGTCTGAGACCCAGTACTTC; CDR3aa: CASSEVGAGSETQYF
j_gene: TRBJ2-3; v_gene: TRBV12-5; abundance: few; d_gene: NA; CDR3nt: TGTGCTAGTGGTTTGGTGAACTCAGATACGCAGTATTTT; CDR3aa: CASGLVNSDTQYF
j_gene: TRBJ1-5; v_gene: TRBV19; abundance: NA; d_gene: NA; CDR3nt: TGTGCCAGTAGTATAGACGGGGGGCTCAGCAATCAGCCCCAGCATTTT; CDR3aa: CASSIDGGLSNQPQHF
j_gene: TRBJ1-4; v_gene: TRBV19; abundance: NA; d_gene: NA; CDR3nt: TGTGCCTGCCATGTGATGGGGAGAAATGAAAAACTGTTTTTT; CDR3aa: CACHVMGRNEKLFF
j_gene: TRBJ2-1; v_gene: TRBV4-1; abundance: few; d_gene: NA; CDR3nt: TGCGCCAGCAGCCAAGATGGTCCCGACAGGATAAACTACAATGAGCAGTTCTTC; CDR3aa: CASSQDGPDRINYNEQFF
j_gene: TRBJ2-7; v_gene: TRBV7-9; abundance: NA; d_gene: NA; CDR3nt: TGTGCCAGCAGCTTAGCTGTTCGTCAGGGGGGCTCCTACGAGCAGTACTTC; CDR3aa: CASSLAVRQGGSYEQYF
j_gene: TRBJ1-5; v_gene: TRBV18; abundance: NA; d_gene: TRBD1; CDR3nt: TGTGCCAGCTCACCACCCACGACAGGGATTGGTCAGCCCCAGCATTTT; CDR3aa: CASSPPTTGIGQPQHF
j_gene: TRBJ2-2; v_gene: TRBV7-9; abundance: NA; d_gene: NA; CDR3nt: TGTTCCAGCAGCCGTTTTACCGGGGAGCTGTTTTTT; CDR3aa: CSSSRFTGELFF
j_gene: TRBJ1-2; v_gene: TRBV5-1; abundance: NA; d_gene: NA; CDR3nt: TGCGCCAGCAGCAGCGGGTCGAACTATGGCTACACCTTC; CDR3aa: CASSSGSNYGYTF
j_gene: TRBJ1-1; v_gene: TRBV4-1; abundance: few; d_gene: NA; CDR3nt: TGCGCCAGCAGCCAAGCAGGGATGAACACTGAAGCTTTCTTT; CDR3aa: CASSQAGMNTEAFF
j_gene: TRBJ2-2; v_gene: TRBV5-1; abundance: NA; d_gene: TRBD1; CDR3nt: TGCGCCAGCAGCAGACAGGGGATGAACACCGGGGAGCTGTTTTTT; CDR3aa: CASSRQGMNTGELFF
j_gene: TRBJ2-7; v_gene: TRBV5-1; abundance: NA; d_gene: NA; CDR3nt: TGCGCCAGCAGCTTGGCCGGTAACTCCTACGAGCAGTACTTC; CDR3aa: CASSLAGNSYEQYF